These T cell receptor beta chains were read from a single sample in a study of identical twins. TCRdb re-analysed the 5' RACE reads in MiXCR, keeping a single row per CDR3 protein. Of hundreds of thousands of distinct CDR3 sequences listed, about 7.3% are singletons. These data were also reused for a study on yellow fever vaccine responses in identical twins.

The sequenced material came from memory (CD45RO+) T cells sorted from blood. These receptors all come from a woman between 18 and 29 years old in good health. The CDR3 runs from the conserved cysteine through the conserved F or W. D genes are given only for firm matches. Some rows mark clone size as missing; the rest say once, few, many or name a class of expanded clone.

j_gene: TRBJ2-7
abundance: few
d_gene: NA
v_gene: TRBV29-1
CDR3aa: CSVAASGTVGSAEQYF
CDR3nt: TGCAGCGTAGCTGCGTCCGGGACCGTAGGTTCGGCCGAGCAGTACTTC

j_gene: TRBJ2-2
abundance: few
d_gene: NA
v_gene: TRBV19
CDR3aa: CASSARVGPNTGELFF
CDR3nt: TGTGCCAGTAGTGCCAGGGTAGGTCCGAACACCGGGGAGCTGTTTTTT

j_gene: TRBJ2-5
abundance: NA
d_gene: TRBD2
v_gene: TRBV10-3
CDR3aa: CAISEGNLAGGTQETQYF
CDR3nt: TGTGCCATCAGTGAGGGAAATCTAGCGGGGGGCACACAAGAGACCCAGTACTTC

j_gene: TRBJ2-1
abundance: few
d_gene: TRBD1
v_gene: TRBV15
CDR3aa: CATSRDHLQGDEQFF
CDR3nt: TGTGCCACCAGCAGAGACCACCTCCAGGGGGATGAGCAGTTCTTC

j_gene: TRBJ2-1
abundance: NA
d_gene: NA
v_gene: TRBV10-1
CDR3aa: CASSESMYGEQFF
CDR3nt: TGCGCCAGCAGTGAGTCGATGTATGGCGAGCAGTTCTTC

j_gene: TRBJ2-5
abundance: NA
d_gene: NA
v_gene: TRBV7-9
CDR3aa: CASSPLDRASGETQYF
CDR3nt: TGTGCCAGCAGCCCCCTCGACAGGGCGAGCGGGGAGACCCAGTACTTC

j_gene: TRBJ2-1
abundance: many
d_gene: NA
v_gene: TRBV2
CDR3aa: CASNQGTYNEQFF
CDR3nt: TGTGCCAGCAACCAGGGCACCTACAATGAGCAGTTCTTC

j_gene: TRBJ1-6
abundance: few
d_gene: TRBD1
v_gene: TRBV5-1
CDR3aa: CASSFTGTDNSPLHF
CDR3nt: TGCGCCAGCAGCTTCACCGGGACAGACAATTCACCCCTCCACTTT

j_gene: TRBJ1-1
abundance: few
d_gene: NA
v_gene: TRBV27
CDR3aa: CASSLFLEAFF
CDR3nt: TGTGCCAGCAGTTTATTTTTGGAAGCTTTCTTT

j_gene: TRBJ2-2
abundance: NA
d_gene: TRBD1
v_gene: TRBV12-3/TRBV12-4
CDR3aa: CASSLYRGRNTGELFF
CDR3nt: TGTGCCAGCAGTTTGTACAGGGGTAGAAACACCGGGGAGCTGTTTTTT

j_gene: TRBJ1-2
abundance: NA
d_gene: TRBD1
v_gene: TRBV6-5
CDR3aa: CASSSHRTGANYGYTF
CDR3nt: TGTGCCAGCAGTTCACACAGGACAGGAGCTAACTATGGCTACACCTTC

j_gene: TRBJ2-1
abundance: few
d_gene: NA
v_gene: TRBV25-1
CDR3aa: CASSEFDTWEPNEQFF
CDR3nt: TGTGCCAGCAGTGAATTCGACACGTGGGAACCCAATGAGCAGTTCTTC

j_gene: TRBJ1-2
abundance: NA
d_gene: NA
v_gene: TRBV1
CDR3aa: CTSSQDLNGYTF
CDR3nt: TGCACCAGCAGCCAAGATCTCAATGGCTACACCTTC

j_gene: TRBJ2-5
abundance: NA
d_gene: NA
v_gene: TRBV2
CDR3aa: CASSDSELETQYF
CDR3nt: TGTGCCAGCAGTGATTCGGAGCTGGAGACCCAGTACTTC

j_gene: TRBJ2-3
abundance: many
d_gene: NA
v_gene: TRBV5-1
CDR3aa: CASSSDTTDTQYF
CDR3nt: TGCGCCAGCAGCTCCGACACCACAGATACGCAGTATTTT

j_gene: TRBJ1-2
abundance: NA
d_gene: NA
v_gene: TRBV6-6
CDR3aa: CASSRQTVEGYTF
CDR3nt: TGTGCCAGCAGTCGCCAGACAGTAGAAGGCTACACCTTC

j_gene: TRBJ2-3
abundance: few
d_gene: NA
v_gene: TRBV4-1
CDR3aa: CASSQDGSPLITDTQYF
CDR3nt: TGCGCCAGCAGCCAAGACGGCTCGCCTCTAATCACAGATACGCAGTATTTT

j_gene: TRBJ2-2
abundance: NA
d_gene: TRBD1
v_gene: TRBV5-1
CDR3aa: CASSLRQGRGTGELFF
CDR3nt: TGCGCCAGCAGCCTCAGACAGGGGAGAGGGACCGGGGAGCTGTTTTTT

j_gene: TRBJ2-2
abundance: many
d_gene: TRBD1
v_gene: TRBV11-2
CDR3aa: CASSLGWDRGRATGELFF
CDR3nt: TGTGCCAGCAGCTTAGGTTGGGACAGGGGGCGTGCGACGGGGGAGCTGTTTTTT

j_gene: TRBJ1-1
abundance: many
d_gene: NA
v_gene: TRBV15
CDR3aa: CATSRRGAIPEAFF
CDR3nt: TGTGCCACCAGCCGTCGGGGGGCTATTCCTGAAGCTTTCTTT

j_gene: TRBJ1-2
abundance: NA
d_gene: NA
v_gene: TRBV6-1
CDR3aa: CASSRTGTVTNYGYTF
CDR3nt: TGTGCCAGCAGCCGAACGGGGACGGTTACTAACTATGGCTACACCTTC

j_gene: TRBJ1-6
abundance: many
d_gene: NA
v_gene: TRBV20-1
CDR3aa: CSAYPKNRASPLHF
CDR3nt: TGCAGTGCTTACCCGAAAAACAGGGCTTCACCCCTCCACTTT

j_gene: TRBJ2-1
abundance: many
d_gene: TRBD2
v_gene: TRBV5-4
CDR3aa: CASSSGLANYNEQFF
CDR3nt: TGTGCCAGCAGCAGCGGACTAGCTAACTACAATGAGCAGTTCTTC

j_gene: TRBJ1-6
abundance: few
d_gene: TRBD1
v_gene: TRBV25-1
CDR3aa: CASSDRNRGGTLHF
CDR3nt: TGTGCCAGCAGTGATCGAAACAGGGGGGGGACCCTCCACTTT

j_gene: TRBJ2-1
abundance: few
d_gene: NA
v_gene: TRBV24-1
CDR3aa: CATSDTLQNNEQFF
CDR3nt: TGTGCCACCAGTGATACCTTACAGAACAATGAGCAGTTCTTC

j_gene: TRBJ2-6
abundance: many
d_gene: NA
v_gene: TRBV29-1
CDR3aa: CSVDEANVLTF
CDR3nt: TGCAGCGTTGATGAGGCCAACGTCCTGACTTTC

j_gene: TRBJ2-2
abundance: NA
d_gene: NA
v_gene: TRBV20-1
CDR3aa: CSARDAGLNTGELFF
CDR3nt: TGCAGTGCTAGAGATGCAGGGTTAAACACCGGGGAGCTGTTTTTT

j_gene: TRBJ2-7
abundance: many
d_gene: TRBD1
v_gene: TRBV5-1
CDR3aa: CASSQTGYSYEQYF
CDR3nt: TGCGCCAGCAGCCAGACAGGGTACTCCTACGAGCAGTACTTC

j_gene: TRBJ2-2
abundance: few
d_gene: TRBD1
v_gene: TRBV7-3
CDR3aa: CATQGDTGELFF
CDR3nt: TGTGCCACCCAGGGGGACACCGGGGAGCTGTTTTTT

j_gene: TRBJ2-3
abundance: NA
d_gene: NA
v_gene: TRBV20-1
CDR3aa: CSATGVPSTDTQYF
CDR3nt: TGCAGTGCTACGGGAGTCCCTAGCACAGATACGCAGTATTTT

j_gene: TRBJ1-2
abundance: NA
d_gene: NA
v_gene: TRBV2
CDR3aa: CASTLAGVRGYTF
CDR3nt: TGTGCCAGCACCCTTGCAGGAGTAAGGGGCTACACCTTC